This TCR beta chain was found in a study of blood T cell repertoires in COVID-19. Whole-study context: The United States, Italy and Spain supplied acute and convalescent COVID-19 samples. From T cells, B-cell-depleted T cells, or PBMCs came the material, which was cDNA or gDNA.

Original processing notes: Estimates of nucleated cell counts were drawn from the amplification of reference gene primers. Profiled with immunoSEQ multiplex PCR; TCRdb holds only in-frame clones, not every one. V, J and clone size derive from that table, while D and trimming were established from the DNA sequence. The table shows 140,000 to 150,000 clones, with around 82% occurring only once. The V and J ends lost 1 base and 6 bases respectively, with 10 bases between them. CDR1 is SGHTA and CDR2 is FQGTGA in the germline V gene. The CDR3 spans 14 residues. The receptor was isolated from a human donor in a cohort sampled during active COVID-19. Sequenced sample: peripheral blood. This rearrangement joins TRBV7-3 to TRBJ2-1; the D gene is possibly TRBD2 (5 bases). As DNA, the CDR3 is TGTGCCAGCAGCTTAAGTCGGAGCGGCAATGAGCAGTTCTTC. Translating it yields CASSLSRSGNEQFF.